This T cell receptor beta chain is drawn from a study of cytomegalovirus exposure and HLA in healthy donors. Germline CDR1 is SGHTA and CDR2 is FQGNSA. V lost 4 bases and J lost 4, with 14 bases in between. This CDR3 is built from 16 residues. It was the roughly 110-subject validation cohort, separate from the roughly 700-subject first cohort, to which the donors belonged. Produced via immunoSEQ multiplex PCR; TCRdb's table is partial and in-frame only. The sample shows 150,000 or so clones, over 80% of them seen only once. The chain uses TRBV7-2 and TRBJ2-6; maybe TRBD1 (5 bases). The sequence was collected from a man between 25 and 39 years old in good health and CMV-seropositive. The sequenced material came from PBMCs. The CDR3 protein is CASSSVGASGANVLTF. The CDR3 DNA follows: TGTGCCAGCAGCTCCGTAGGGGCTTCGGGGGCCAACGTCCTGACTTTC.